Below, 22 T cell receptor beta chains from the same sample are listed, as sequenced in a study of OX40 agonist ivuxolimab in advanced cancers. Assay: immunoSEQ multiplex PCR; the TCRdb copy retains only in-frame clones and omits some. The table records around 66,000 clones, 87% of them present only once. Material: CD4+ or CD8+ T cells sorted from blood, obtained in a trial of the OX40 agonist ivuxolimab. The receptors were gathered from an adult with an advanced solid tumor such as melanoma, head and neck, liver or kidney cancer.

This chain uses TRBV6-1 with TRBJ1-6, with D perhaps matching TRBD1 (5 bases). Germline V gives CDR1 MNHNS, CDR2 SASEGT. Trimming stripped 2 bases from V and 13 bases from J, with 15 bases between. The CDR3 loop spans 14 amino acids. CDR3 DNA: TGTGCCAGCAGTGAAACTTCCTTTGGGGCGCCCCTCCACTTT. Its translation: CASSETSFGAPLHF.

This clone occurred a few times. This chain connects TRBV27 to TRBJ1-6; D perhaps matches TRBD1 (5 bases). This CDR3 has 18 residues. Germline CDR1 is MNHEY and CDR2 is SMNVEV (reference sequence). V lost 6 bases to trimming and J lost 0 bases, with 18 bases between them. CDR3 in amino acids: CASRGSRQRSSYNSPLHF. CDR3 DNA: TGTGCCAGCAGGGGGTCGAGACAGAGGAGCTCCTATAATTCACCCCTCCACTTT.

This chain links TRBV5-1 with TRBJ2-7; D is uncertain. The CDR3 runs to 16 residues. Trimming stripped 0 bases from V and 1 base from J, with 14 bases between. Germline lookup yields CDR1 SGHRS and CDR2 YFSETQ. CDR3 DNA: TGCGCCAGCAGCTTGGTCCTAGTGGCGGAATCCTACGAGCAGTACTTC. This codes for CASSLVLVAESYEQYF.

CDR3 protein: CASSLPSGTQETQYF. CDR3 nucleotide sequence: TGTGCCAGCAGCTTACCCTCCGGGACCCAAGAGACCCAGTACTTC. The V gene is TRBV7-8, the J gene TRBJ2-5; D is possibly TRBD1 or TRBD2 (5 bases each). V shed 2 bases and J shed 1 base, with 11 bases lying between them. Germline V lookup: CDR1 SGHVS, CDR2 FQNEAQ. This CDR3 is built from 15 residues.

DNA for the CDR3: TGTGCCATCAGTGACGTAGGCGAGCAGTACTTC. Amino acid sequence: CAISDVGEQYF. The chain links TRBV10-3 to TRBJ2-7; D not certain. The length of the CDR3 is 11 residues. Germline loops: CDR1 ENHRY, CDR2 SYGVKD. V lost 3 bases and J 6 bases, leaving 6 bases between the germline ends.

This chain joins TRBV7-8 and TRBJ1-5; possible D gene TRBD1, 6 bases. Trimming took off 1 base at V and 3 bases at J, with 10 bases between the two ends. The CDR3 is 15 residues long. The germline V gene has CDR1 SGHVS and CDR2 FQNEAQ. Written as DNA, the CDR3 is TGTGCCAGCAGCTTAGGTCAGGGGAACAATCAGCCCCAGCATTTT. This codes for CASSLGQGNNQPQHF.

This clone came up a few times. The gene calls are TRBV5-1 and TRBJ1-6, with 7 nucleotides matching TRBD1. Germline CDR1 reads SGHRS; CDR2 reads YFSETQ. Germline trimming cut 4 bases from V and 10 bases from J; bases unmatched to any gene: 8. The CDR3 covers 14 residues. This chain's CDR3 is CASSPAGGNSPLHF. CDR3 DNA sequence: TGCGCCAGCAGCCCGGCAGGGGGGAACTCACCCCTCCACTTT.

This sequence joins TRBV30 and TRBJ1-3, with unresolved D. Trimming left V 4 bases short and J 0 bases short, with 10 bases between. The CDR3 extends over 14 amino acids. The V gene's germline CDR1 is GTSNPN and CDR2 SVGIG (reference sequence). The CDR3 nucleotides read TGTGCCTGGATTGTCGGCAGCTCTGGAAACACCATATATTTT. Protein product: CAWIVGSSGNTIYF.

The genes are TRBV21-1 and TRBJ2-2; no check of the table's D call, TRBD2, against the DNA was made. TRBV21-1 is annotated as a pseudogene. The CDR3 totals 15 residues. The CDR3 is CASSTTRLGAGELFF. The CDR3 region has the DNA TGTGCCAGCAGCACAACCCGACTAGGGGCCGGGGAGCTGTTTTTT.

The sample holds one count of this clone. The DNA for the CDR3 is TGTGCCAGCAGCTTGGTCCCCGGGACAGGGGCGGCCGAGCAGTACTTC. It translates to CASSLVPGTGAAEQYF. This chain joins TRBV5-4 and TRBJ2-7; 10 nucleotides line up with TRBD1. CDR3 length: 16 amino acids. The junction had 9 bases not matched to a gene; V was cut back by 0 bases and J by 6 bases. In germline, CDR1 is SGHNT, CDR2 YYREEE (reference sequence).

This chain uses TRBV9 with TRBJ2-7; 13 nucleotides line up with TRBD2. This CDR3 comprises 15 residues. The germline CDR1 and CDR2 sequences are SGDLS and YYNGEE. Trimming cost V 2 bases and J 3 bases; bases outside gene matches: 2. The CDR3 sequence: CASSVGTSGVYEQYF. In DNA form, the CDR3 reads TGTGCCAGCAGCGTTGGGACTAGCGGGGTCTACGAGCAGTACTTC.

The V gene is TRBV11-2, the J gene TRBJ1-2, with TRBD1 matching 12 bases. Germline V gives CDR1 SGHAT, CDR2 FQNNGV. The CDR3 length is 14 residues. The V segment lost 1 base and the J segment 14 bases; nucleotides outside the gene matches: 8. The CDR3: CASSLVGTGGAWTF. The CDR3 DNA is TGTGCCAGCAGCTTAGTAGGGACAGGGGGCGCATGGACCTTC.

The chain has TRBV6-5 and TRBJ1-2, with 9 bases fitting TRBD1. Germline assignment: CDR1 MNHEY and CDR2 SVGAGI. The CDR3 has 13 residues. V lost 5 bases to trimming and J lost 8 bases; unmatched junction nucleotides: 6. The CDR3 DNA follows: TGTGCCAGCAGTGTAACAGGGGGCTGGGGCTACACCTTC. Protein: CASSVTGGWGYTF.

This sequence joins TRBV11-2 and TRBJ1-2, with D possibly being TRBD1 (6 bases). CDR1 SGHAT and CDR2 FQNNGV come from the germline V gene. Trimming cost V 1 base and J 8 bases, with 17 bases left between them. The CDR3 contains 15 residues. This chain's CDR3 is CASSLGTGSSGGYTF. CDR3 sequence (DNA): TGTGCCAGCAGCTTAGGTACAGGGTCCTCTGGCGGCTACACCTTC.

The sample holds one count of this clone. The V call is TRBV19, the J call TRBJ2-7; 7 nucleotides line up with TRBD1. Germline lookup yields CDR1 LNHDA and CDR2 SQIVND (reference sequence). The CDR3 totals 14 residues. Germline trimming cut 6 bases from V and 6 bases from J; bases unmatched to any gene: 11. DNA of the CDR3: TGTGCCAGTAGGGGGACAGTCAACCGGGGCGAGCAGTACTTC. It encodes CASRGTVNRGEQYF. Drawing the rest from reference TRBV19 and TRBJ2-7, the complete variable domain is DGGITQSPKYLFRKEGQNVTLSCEQNLNHDAMYWYRQDPGQGLRLIYYSQIVNDFQKGDIAEGYSVSREKKESFPLTVTSAQKNPTAFYLCASRGTVNRGEQYFGPGTRLTVT.

This clone was seen just once. The rearrangement uses TRBV5-4 and TRBJ2-5, with TRBD2 matching 10 bases. The J segment lost 5 bases and the V segment lost 6 bases, leaving 13 bases of the junction unmatched. The V gene's germline CDR1 is SGHNT and CDR2 YYREEE (reference sequence). The CDR3 loop spans 16 amino acids. This CDR3 is CASTIGSGGARETQYF. For the CDR3, the DNA is TGTGCCAGCACCATCGGGAGCGGGGGGGCCAGGGAGACCCAGTACTTC.

The chain has TRBV19 and TRBJ2-7; D uncertain. V lost 5 bases and J 0 bases, leaving 11 bases between the germline ends. Germline-derived CDR1 and CDR2 are LNHDA and SQIVND (reference sequence). CDR3 size: 14 residues. The CDR3 sequence: CASSSYSSSYEQYF. The CDR3 coding sequence is TGTGCCAGTAGTTCCTACAGTAGCTCCTACGAGCAGTACTTC.

This chain joins TRBV18 and TRBJ2-2, with TRBD1 as a possible D gene (6 bases). The V end was cut by 1 base, the J end by 1 base, with 13 bases between. Germline V CDR1 and CDR2: KGHSH, LQKENI. The CDR3 spans 17 residues. The CDR3 nucleotides read TGTGCCAGCTCACCACTGCTTAGGACAGAGAACACCGGGGAGCTGTTTTTT. Translating it yields CASSPLLRTENTGELFF.

The genes are TRBV19 and TRBJ2-7, with a weak D call TRBD2 (5 bases). This CDR3 comprises 12 residues. CDR1 LNHDA and CDR2 SQIVND come from the germline V gene (reference sequence). V lost 5 bases to trimming and J lost 3 bases, with 8 bases between them. The DNA of the CDR3 is TGTGCCAGTAGTGAGGGCCGCTACGAGCAGTACTTC. Encoded protein: CASSEGRYEQYF. The entire variable domain, with the rest obtained from reference TRBV19 and TRBJ2-7, is as follows: DGGITQSPKYLFRKEGQNVTLSCEQNLNHDAMYWYRQDPGQGLRLIYYSQIVNDFQKGDIAEGYSVSREKKESFPLTVTSAQKNPTAFYLCASSEGRYEQYFGPGTRLTVT.

This chain connects TRBV4-3 to TRBJ2-7; possible D gene TRBD1, 6 bases. Trimming removed 1 base from V and 7 bases from J, with 14 bases in between. The CDR3 consists of 14 residues. CDR1 LGHNA and CDR2 YSLEER come from the germline V gene. The CDR3 is CASSQAGTPWEQYF. The DNA of the CDR3 is TGCGCCAGCAGCCAAGCGGGGACACCGTGGGAGCAGTACTTC.

The genes are TRBV10-1 and TRBJ1-6; no clear D. The CDR3 totals 14 residues. Per germline, CDR1 WNHNN and CDR2 SYGVQD (reference sequence). V was pared by 4 bases and J by 7 bases, with 11 bases between. CDR3 nucleotides: TGCGCCAGCAGTGCGTGGGCAGTGAATTCACCCCTCCACTTT. Protein product: CASSAWAVNSPLHF.

The chain links TRBV7-2 to TRBJ2-3; 8 bases match TRBD1. The CDR3 length is 16 residues. Per the germline V gene, CDR1 is SGHTA and CDR2 is FQGNSA. The ends lost 1 base at V and 2 bases at J; junction bases unmatched: 5. In nucleotides, the CDR3 is TGTGCCAGCAGCTTAGTTGCGACAGGGGTCACAGATACGCAGTATTTT. Translated: CASSLVATGVTDTQYF.